The rows below give T cell receptor beta chains drawn from one sample of a study of blood T cells in healthy people across ages. TCRdb called the 5' RACE reads again in MiXCR, with one record for every CDR3 protein. The repertoire holds roughly 650,000 distinct CDR3 sequences, with approximately 30% as singletons. Sequenced sample: blood. Every receptor here comes from a woman over 75 in good health. CDR3s include the opening cysteine and the closing phenylalanine or tryptophan. D genes are given only for firm matches. Some rows have no size entry. The others give once, few or many, or a class for an expanded clone.

d_call j_call v_call clone_size cdr3_nt cdr3_aa
NA TRBJ2-1 TRBV7-2 NA TGTGCCAGCAGCTGGACGTCCGCTCAGGGGGGCAATGAGCAGTTCTTC CASSWTSAQGGNEQFF
NA TRBJ2-6 TRBV25-1 many TGTGCCAGCAGTGGTAGAGGGTTCTCCCTGACGGGGGCCAACGTCCTGACTTTC CASSGRGFSLTGANVLTF
TRBD1 TRBJ2-1 TRBV7-9 NA TGTGCCAGCAGCCATAGACAGGGGGTCTGGCATGAGCAGTTCTTC CASSHRQGVWHEQFF
TRBD1 TRBJ1-2 TRBV6-1 many TGTGCCAGCAAACTAGGGACAGCTTATGGCTACACCTTC CASKLGTAYGYTF
NA TRBJ2-1 TRBV9 many TGTGCCAGCAGCCCTAGTACGGCGGGGGCTCTCAGCTCCTACAATGAGCAGTTCTTC CASSPSTAGALSSYNEQFF
TRBD2 TRBJ2-7 TRBV6-5 NA TGTGCCAGCAGTTACAGGACTAGCGGGGGGTACTCCTACGAGCAGTACTTC CASSYRTSGGYSYEQYF
TRBD1 TRBJ2-1 TRBV6-2/TRBV6-3 many TGTGCCAGCAGTACTAGACAGGGATTCAATGAGCAGTTCTTC CASSTRQGFNEQFF
NA TRBJ2-2 TRBV7-3 NA TGTGCCAGCACCACCAGCGCGAACACCGGGGAGCTGTTTTTT CASTTSANTGELFF
TRBD2 TRBJ2-7 TRBV7-6 many TGTGCCAGCAGCTTAGGTGGTGGTGGAGGACTAGCTTCCTACGAGCAGTACTTC CASSLGGGGGLASYEQYF
NA TRBJ2-2 TRBV29-1 many TGCAGCGTTGTAGGCCAGGGTTACACCGGGGAGCTGTTTTTT CSVVGQGYTGELFF
NA TRBJ2-7 TRBV3-1 NA TGTGCCAGCAGCCAGACTGATAGCGGCTACGAGCAGTACTTC CASSQTDSGYEQYF
NA TRBJ1-2 TRBV3-1 many TGTGCCAGCAGCGGGGTACAGACCTATGGCTACACCTTC CASSGVQTYGYTF
TRBD1 TRBJ1-4 TRBV4-3 many TGCGCCAGCAGCCAAGGGACAGGGGGCGGCAGGACTAATGAAAAACTGTTTTTT CASSQGTGGGRTNEKLFF
NA TRBJ1-1 TRBV30 NA TGTGCCTGGAGGGCCGGGTTGAACACTGAAGCTTTCTTT CAWRAGLNTEAFF
NA TRBJ1-4 TRBV7-2 NA TGTGCCAGCAGTTCTAATGGGGATAGTGAAAAACTGTTTTTT CASSSNGDSEKLFF
TRBD1 TRBJ1-1 TRBV7-2 few TGTGCCAGCAGCCCGGACAGGGGGCTGACTGAAGCTTTCTTT CASSPDRGLTEAFF
TRBD1 TRBJ1-1 TRBV10-3 many TGTGCCATCAGGGGGACAGGGGGGCGGTCCGAAGCTTTCTTT CAIRGTGGRSEAFF
NA TRBJ1-1 TRBV5-5 NA TGTGCCAGCAGCCTAGAGATTGACAGGACCGAAGCTTTCTTT CASSLEIDRTEAFF
NA TRBJ1-5 TRBV6-6 many TGTGCCGGATCGCCGGCAGATAGCAATCAGCCCCAGCATTTT CAGSPADSNQPQHF
NA TRBJ2-7 TRBV7-2 many TGTGCCAGCAGCCGTATGTACGAGCAGTACTTC CASSRMYEQYF
TRBD2 TRBJ2-2 TRBV20-1 many TGCAGTGCTCGTGGACTAGCGGGGGGGAGCACCGGGGAGCTGTTTTTT CSARGLAGGSTGELFF
NA TRBJ1-2 TRBV14 few TGTGCCAGCAGCCAAGTTATTGCTTTCGGTGGCTACACCTTC CASSQVIAFGGYTF
TRBD1 TRBJ2-5 TRBV7-2 many TGTGCCAGCAGCCCCCTCTCAGCGGCAGGGGGCGGCGAGACCCAGTACTTC CASSPLSAAGGGETQYF
NA TRBJ1-1 TRBV12-5 many TGTGCTAGTGGTTTGGCTCTGAACACTGAAGCTTTCTTT CASGLALNTEAFF
TRBD1 TRBJ1-5 TRBV27 few TGTGCCAGCAGACCACTGGGACAGGGACTTTTTCTGGCCCAGCATTTT CASRPLGQGLFLAQHF
NA TRBJ2-7 TRBV20-1 many TGCAGTGCTAGAGCAGGAGACAGAAGCTCCTACGAGCAGTACTTC CSARAGDRSSYEQYF
NA TRBJ2-1 TRBV20-1 many TGCAGTGCTAGAAGAGACCTCAATGAGCAGTTCTTC CSARRDLNEQFF
TRBD1 TRBJ1-1 TRBV13 few TGTGCCAGCAGCTCAAGGACAGGGGGATTCACTGAAGCTTTCTTT CASSSRTGGFTEAFF
NA TRBJ2-5 TRBV7-6 many TGTGCCAGCAGCTTAGTTTCCGGGACGGTAGAGACCCAGTACTTC CASSLVSGTVETQYF
TRBD1 TRBJ2-2 TRBV6-6 NA TGTGCCAGCAGCCCGGGACAGGTCTCAGGGACCGGGGAGCTGTTTTTT CASSPGQVSGTGELFF